This section outlines one T cell receptor (beta chain) sequence together with its context. Its antigen is unidentified. Method: immunoSEQ multiplex PCR; TCRdb's copy keeps in-frame clones and lacks some. Among approximately 190,000 clones listed, 85% to 95% were seen once. The data belong to a study of T cell responses to AZD1222 COVID-19 vaccine. Across the study: Pooling was applied to second doses at about 4 or about 12 weeks. The study, taken as a whole, reports: CD4 TCRs linked to vaccination spanned spike, dominating at 160-218 and 743-854. Increases in Spike-specific TCR breadth and depth were seen after two AZD1222 doses. Reportedly, nearly half of unique spike TCRs recognized epitopes outside B.1.351/B.1.1.7 mutations.

This CDR3 is built from 11 residues. V shed 2 bases and J shed 17 bases, with 12 bases lying between them. Per the germline V gene, CDR1 is SNHLY and CDR2 is FYNNEI. The clonotype comes from an adult in good health. The specimen was peripheral blood, collected on day 0 of AZD1222 vaccination. This sequence joins TRBV2 and TRBJ1-4, with D perhaps matching TRBD1 (6 bases). DNA for the CDR3: TGTGCCAGCAGTGAAAGGGGGGGGACTTTTTTT. Protein: CASSERGGTFF.